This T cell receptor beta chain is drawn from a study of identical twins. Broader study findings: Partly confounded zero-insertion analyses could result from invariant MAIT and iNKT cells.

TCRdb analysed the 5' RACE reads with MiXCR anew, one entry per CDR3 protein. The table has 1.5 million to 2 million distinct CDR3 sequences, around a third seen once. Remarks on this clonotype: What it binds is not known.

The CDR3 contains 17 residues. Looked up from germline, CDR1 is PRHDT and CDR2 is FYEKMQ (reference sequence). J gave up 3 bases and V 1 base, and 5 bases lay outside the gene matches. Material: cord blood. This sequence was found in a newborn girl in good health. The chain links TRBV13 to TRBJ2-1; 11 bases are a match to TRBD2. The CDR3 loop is CASSLEVAGGNYNEQFF. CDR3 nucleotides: TGTGCCAGCAGCTTAGAGGTAGCGGGGGGGAACTACAATGAGCAGTTCTTC.